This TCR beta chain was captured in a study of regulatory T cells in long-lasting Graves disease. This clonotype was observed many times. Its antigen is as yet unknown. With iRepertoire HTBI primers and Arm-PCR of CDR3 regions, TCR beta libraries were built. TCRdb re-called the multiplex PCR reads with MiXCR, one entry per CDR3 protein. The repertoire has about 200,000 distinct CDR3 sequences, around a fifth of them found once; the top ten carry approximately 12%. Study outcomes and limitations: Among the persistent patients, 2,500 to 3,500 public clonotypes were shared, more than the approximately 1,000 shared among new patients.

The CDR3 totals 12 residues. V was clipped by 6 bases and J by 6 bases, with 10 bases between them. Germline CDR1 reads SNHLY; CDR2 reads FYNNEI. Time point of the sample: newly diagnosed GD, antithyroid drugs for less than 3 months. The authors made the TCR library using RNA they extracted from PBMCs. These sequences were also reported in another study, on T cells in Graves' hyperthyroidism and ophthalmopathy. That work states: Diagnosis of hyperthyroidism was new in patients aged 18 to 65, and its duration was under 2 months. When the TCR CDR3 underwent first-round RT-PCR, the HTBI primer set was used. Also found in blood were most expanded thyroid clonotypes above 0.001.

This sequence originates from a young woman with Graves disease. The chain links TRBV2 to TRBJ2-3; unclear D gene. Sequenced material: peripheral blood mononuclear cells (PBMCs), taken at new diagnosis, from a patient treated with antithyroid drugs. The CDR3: CASRGNGDTQYF. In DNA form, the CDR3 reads TGTGCCAGCAGGGGGAATGGGGATACGCAGTATTTT. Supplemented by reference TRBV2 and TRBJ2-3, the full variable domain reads EPEVTQTPSHQVTQMGQEVILRCVPISNHLYFYWYRQILGQKVEFLVSFYNNEISEKSEIFDDQFSVERPDGSNFTLKIRSTKLEDSAMYFCASRGNGDTQYFGPGTRLTVL.